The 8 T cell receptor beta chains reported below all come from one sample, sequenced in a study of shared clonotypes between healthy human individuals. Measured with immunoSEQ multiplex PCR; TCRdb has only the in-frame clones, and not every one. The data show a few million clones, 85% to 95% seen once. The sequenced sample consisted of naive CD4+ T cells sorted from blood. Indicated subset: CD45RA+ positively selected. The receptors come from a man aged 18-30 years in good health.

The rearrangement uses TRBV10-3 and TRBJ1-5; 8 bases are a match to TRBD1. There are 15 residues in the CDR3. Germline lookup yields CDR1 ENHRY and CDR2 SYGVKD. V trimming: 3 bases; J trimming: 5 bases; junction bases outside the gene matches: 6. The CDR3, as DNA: TGTGCCATCAGTGAAGGTGGACAGGGCGATCAGCCCCAGCATTTT. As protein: CAISEGGQGDQPQHF.

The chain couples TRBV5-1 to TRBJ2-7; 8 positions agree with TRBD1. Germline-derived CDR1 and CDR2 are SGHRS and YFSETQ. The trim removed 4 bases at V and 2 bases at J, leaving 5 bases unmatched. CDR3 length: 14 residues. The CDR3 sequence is CASSGGQAPYEQYF. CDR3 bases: TGCGCCAGCAGCGGGGGACAGGCCCCCTACGAGCAGTACTTC.

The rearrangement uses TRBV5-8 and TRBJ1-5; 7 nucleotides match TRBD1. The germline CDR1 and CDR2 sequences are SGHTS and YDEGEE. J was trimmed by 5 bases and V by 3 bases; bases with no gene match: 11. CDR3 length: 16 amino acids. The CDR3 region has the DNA TGTGCCAGCAGCTCTCCTACAGGGGCCCTTTATCAGCCCCAGCATTTT. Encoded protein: CASSSPTGALYQPQHF.

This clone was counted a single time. CDR3 DNA: TGTGCCTGGAGCCCAGGAGGGGGCAAGGGTGAAAAACTGTTTTTT. Translation gives CAWSPGGGKGEKLFF. The chain links TRBV30 to TRBJ1-4, with 7 bases matching TRBD1. V trimming: 3 bases; J trimming: 7 bases; junction bases outside the gene matches: 11. Germline V gene lookup returns CDR1 GTSNPN and CDR2 SVGIG (reference sequence). There are 15 residues in the CDR3.

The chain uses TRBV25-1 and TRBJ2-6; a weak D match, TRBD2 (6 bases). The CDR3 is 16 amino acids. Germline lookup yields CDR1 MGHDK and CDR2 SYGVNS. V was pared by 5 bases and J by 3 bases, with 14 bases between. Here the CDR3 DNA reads TGTGCCAGCAGTCCGCCGGGGGTCTTTGGGGCCAACGTCCTGACTTTC. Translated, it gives CASSPPGVFGANVLTF.

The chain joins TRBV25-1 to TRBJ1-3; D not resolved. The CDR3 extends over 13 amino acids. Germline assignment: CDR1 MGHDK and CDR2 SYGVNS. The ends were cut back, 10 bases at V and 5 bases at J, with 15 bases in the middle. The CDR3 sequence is CAIYRVHRNTIYF. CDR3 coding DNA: TGTGCCATATACCGGGTCCATAGAAACACCATATATTTT.

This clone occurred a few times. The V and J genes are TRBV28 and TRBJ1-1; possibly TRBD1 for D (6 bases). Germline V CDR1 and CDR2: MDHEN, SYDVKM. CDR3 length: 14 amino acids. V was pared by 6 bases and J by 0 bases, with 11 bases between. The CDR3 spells CASRITGLNTEAFF. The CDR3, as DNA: TGTGCCAGCAGGATAACAGGGTTGAACACTGAAGCTTTCTTT.

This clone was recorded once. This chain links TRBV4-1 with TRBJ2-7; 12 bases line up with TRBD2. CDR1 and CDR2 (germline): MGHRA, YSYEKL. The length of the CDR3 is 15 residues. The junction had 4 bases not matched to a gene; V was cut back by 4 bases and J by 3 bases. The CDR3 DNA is TGCGCCAGCAGCCCCGGACTAGCGGGATTCTACGAGCAGTACTTC. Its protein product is CASSPGLAGFYEQYF.